This T cell receptor (beta chain) is drawn from a study of cytomegalovirus exposure and HLA in healthy donors. General study results and limits: Most TCR sequences proved rare, with some public TCRs found in many donors. For TCR beta chains, V- and J-gene trimming was later linked to a missense DCLRE1C variant. Researchers reported in a later analysis that common viral pathogens appeared linked to several top clusters.

The CDR3 is 16 residues long. Germline lookup yields CDR1 SGHTA and CDR2 FQGNSA. With V trimmed by 4 bases and J by 1 base, 7 bases remained unmatched. The PCR made use of 60 Vbeta and 13 Jbeta primers. TCRdb's table, derived via immunoSEQ multiplex PCR, lists solely in-frame clones and lacks some. Seen here are about 98,000 clones, roughly 81% observed once, and the top ten hold roughly 1.5%. About this clone: Its antigen is undetermined.

The origin of this receptor is a man in his forties or fifties in good health and CMV-seronegative. V and J are TRBV7-2 and TRBJ2-3; 8 nucleotides match TRBD2. The sequenced sample was PBMCs. CDR3 DNA sequence: TGTGCCAGCAGCTCCCGGGGGGGGGCCGGCACAGATACGCAGTATTTT. Amino acid sequence: CASSSRGGAGTDTQYF.